This TCR beta chain appears in the sequencing data of a study of identical twins. Study conclusions and caveats: Partial confounding of zero-insertion analyses by invariant MAIT and iNKT cells was possible. Modelling approaches yielded underestimates of out-of-frame TCR alpha sharing between monozygotic twins.

Germline V gene data show CDR1 as KGHDR and CDR2 as SFDVKD. The CDR3 covers 15 residues. V was shortened by 0 bases and J by 3 bases, with 11 bases between the two germline ends. This clonotype was counted ten times or more. Its antigen is not identified. TCRdb called the 5' RACE reads again in MiXCR, with one record for every CDR3 protein. The table records under 350,000 distinct CDR3 sequences, more than 8% of them present only once. In addition, the sample was reused for a study of yellow fever vaccine responses in identical twins. That work states: Twins' T cell vaccine responses reportedly looked partly convergent, partly personalized.

Specimen: CD8+ T cells sorted from blood. The clonotype was recovered from a woman aged 18-35 years in good health. J is TRBJ2-7 and V is TRBV24-1; D unresolved. The CDR3 DNA is TGTGCCACCAGTGATTTGCGGTCAGGAGTCTACGAGCAGTACTTC. As protein: CATSDLRSGVYEQYF.